This T cell receptor (beta chain) was sequenced in a study of T cell repertoires in cytomegalovirus infection (dated by TCRdb to the late 2010s). Background on the whole study: Donor HLA type was relevant to the analysis, as public TCR beta signatures indicated carriage of CMV infection together with the matching HLA type. The research as a whole found: Carriers of CMV infection plus the relevant HLA type were discriminated by the cumulative frequency of public TCR beta family members in the study cohort and in an independent approximately 360-donor cohort. The ex vivo response was dominated by HLA-C-restricted CMV-specific TCR beta clonotypes, and the single most frequent clonotype in two of eight donors was supplied by these HLA-C-restricted clonotypes.

On this clonotype itself: The target of this receptor is not known. Nothing much larger sits one base from this clone, and base qualities are not available.

The sequencer was an Illumina HiSeq 1500. TCRdb cleaned the public reads at Q25 with fastp, built clones with MiXCR and kept in-frame beta chains. Rows are combined by CDR3 protein, so each entry shows the most common genes and DNA. Present in this sample are 150,000 to 200,000 distinct CDR3 sequences, about 15% of which were seen just once. The ten largest clonotypes hold approximately 30% of the sample. The CDR3 contains 13 residues, cysteine and phenylalanine counted. Of the read, only the CDR3 DNA is kept; its 39 bases are in frame from base 1. V and J lose 1 base and 5 bases, and a span of 8 bases separates them. CDR1 and CDR2, looked up from the germline V gene, are SGHDT and YYEEEE.

Sequenced: PBMCs. The source is a human donor in good health (CMV status not recorded). Some clones in this sample may be carry-over from other donors' samples. Recombination connected TRBV5-6 to TRBJ2-3, with TRBD1 tentatively as D gene (6 bases match). The sequenced DNA: TGTGCCAGCAGCTTGAAGGGGGTAGATACGCAGTATTTT. The resulting protein is CASSLKGVDTQYF.